The clone carrying this TCR beta chain was detected only once. Its target is not known. The data originate from a study of T-cell reconstitution after alpha-beta-depleted transplantation in children. Notes on the study in general: There were reportedly several hundred expanded graft clones from which alpha-beta T cells came about two months after transplant. When one year had passed after transplant, most T-cell counts and diversity came from newly produced T cells. Surviving recipient T cells and thymic progenitors underlay high day-60 TCRbeta diversity in some patients.

The library targeted TCRbeta and was prepared with unique molecular identifiers. TCRdb recomputed calls from the PCR reads with MiXCR, one row per CDR3 protein. Of approximately 1,000,000 distinct CDR3 sequences in the sample, about 29% were seen once. V lost 6 bases to trimming and J lost 3 bases, with 11 bases between them. CDR3 length equals 13 residues. Germline V gene lookup returns CDR1 SNHLY and CDR2 FYNNEI. The sequences come from PBMCs, mostly from graft donor cells, collected 360 days after TCRalphabeta/CD19-depleted stem cell transplant. The rearrangement uses TRBV2 and TRBJ2-5; a weak D match, TRBD1 (6 bases). The TCR originated in a boy younger than two who had a stem cell transplant for SCID, so the T cells may come from the graft donor. The CDR3 DNA is TGTGCCAGCAGCGCGGACAGTGAAGAGACCCAGTACTTC. This gives the protein CASSADSEETQYF.